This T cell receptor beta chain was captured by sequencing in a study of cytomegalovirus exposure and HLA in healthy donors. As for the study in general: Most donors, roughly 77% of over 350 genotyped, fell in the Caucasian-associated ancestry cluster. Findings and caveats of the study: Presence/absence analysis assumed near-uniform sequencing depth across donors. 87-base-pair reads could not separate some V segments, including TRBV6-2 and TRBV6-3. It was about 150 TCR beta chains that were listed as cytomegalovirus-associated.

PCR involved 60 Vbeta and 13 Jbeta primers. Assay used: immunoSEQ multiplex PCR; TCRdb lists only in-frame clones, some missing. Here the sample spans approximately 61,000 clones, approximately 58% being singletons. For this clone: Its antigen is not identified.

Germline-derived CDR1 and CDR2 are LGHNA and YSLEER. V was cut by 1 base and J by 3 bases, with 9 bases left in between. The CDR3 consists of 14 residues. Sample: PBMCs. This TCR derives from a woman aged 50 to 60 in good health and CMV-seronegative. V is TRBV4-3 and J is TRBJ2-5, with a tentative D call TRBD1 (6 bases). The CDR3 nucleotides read TGCGCCAGCAGCCAAGTGGCAGGGGAAGAGACCCAGTACTTC. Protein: CASSQVAGEETQYF.